A selection of T cell receptor beta chains follows, all from one sample in a study of beta chain features in type 1 diabetes. The table came from immunoSEQ multiplex PCR; TCRdb's copy has only in-frame clones and leaves some out. Of 120,000 to 150,000 clones in the sample, 40% to 60% were seen once. The specimen was Tregs from blood. These receptor sequences come from a man aged 18-30 years in good health. Each CDR3 is given with its conserved first and last residue. Each record gives: CDR3 length, V gene, clone size, D gene, J gene, CDR3 DNA, CDR3 protein. A D gene is named only where the DNA matches it firmly. Some rows mark clone size as missing; the rest say once, few, many or name a class of expanded clone.

>14|TRBV5-4|NA|NA|TRBJ2-3
TGTGCCAGCAGCTGGTTGGTGTCAGCAGATACGCAGTATTTT
CASSWLVSADTQYF
>11|TRBV29-1|NA|NA|TRBJ2-1
TGCAGCGTTGATCACGGGGGTGAGCAGTTCTTC
CSVDHGGEQFF
>15|TRBV19|few|NA|TRBJ2-2
TGTGCCAGTAGTATAGAGACAGCGAACACCGGGGAGCTGTTTTTT
CASSIETANTGELFF
>15|TRBV9|NA|TRBD1|TRBJ2-7
TGTGCCAGCAGCGTAGCGTCAGGGGGTTTCTACGAGCAGTACTTC
CASSVASGGFYEQYF
>15|TRBV5-1|NA|NA|TRBJ1-5
TGCGCCAGCAGCTCCGCAGGGGATAGCAATCAGCCCCAGCATTTT
CASSSAGDSNQPQHF
>11|TRBV10-3|NA|TRBD1|TRBJ1-1
TGTGCCATCAGTGGGGACAGTTGGGCTTTCTTT
CAISGDSWAFF
>16|TRBV7-9|NA|TRBD2|TRBJ2-5
TGTGCCAGCAGCTTTTTAGGGACTAGCGCAAAAGAGACCCAGTACTTC
CASSFLGTSAKETQYF
>16|TRBV4-1|once|NA|TRBJ2-2
TGCGCCAGCAGCCCCTCTAGCGATATGGACACCGGGGAGCTGTTTTTT
CASSPSSDMDTGELFF
>14|TRBV7-2|NA|NA|TRBJ2-1
TGTGCCAGCAGCCCTCGACGGGGGAATAATGAGCAGTTCTTC
CASSPRRGNNEQFF
>13|TRBV7-2|few|NA|TRBJ2-3
TGTGCCAGCAGCTTAATAGGACAGAGAGGGAAGCATTTT
CASSLIGQRGKHF
>14|TRBV6-6|NA|NA|TRBJ1-1
TGTGCCAGCAGTTATCGGGTGGCACCGGGTGAAGCTTTCTTT
CASSYRVAPGEAFF
>13|TRBV5-6|once|NA|TRBJ1-1
TGTGCCAGCAGCTTGGGACTAGGGACTGAAGCTTTCTTT
CASSLGLGTEAFF
>14|TRBV28|NA|TRBD2|TRBJ2-2
TGTGCCAGCAACACCGGGACTAGTGCCGGGGAGCTGTTTTTT
CASNTGTSAGELFF
>16|TRBV18|once|TRBD2|TRBJ2-7
TGTGCCAGCTCACCGTCGCTAGCGGGAGGGTACAACGAGCAGTACTTC
CASSPSLAGGYNEQYF
>16|TRBV6-5|NA|TRBD2|TRBJ2-1
TGTGCCAGCAGTTCCGTGACTAGCGGGAGGGGCAATGAGCAGTTCTTC
CASSSVTSGRGNEQFF
>11|TRBV29-1|NA|TRBD1|TRBJ1-2
TGCAGCGTGTTAACAGGGGATGGCTACACCTTC
CSVLTGDGYTF